This entry features one T cell receptor (beta chain) sequence. Its antigen is not known. Some clones are missing from TCRdb's copy, which holds only in-frame ones; the method was immunoSEQ multiplex PCR. The table lists some 64,000 clones, about 85% of them singletons. This specimen comes from a study of OX40 agonist ivuxolimab in advanced cancers. Study-wide results and limits: Researchers report that CD8+ T cells had, on average, more expanded clones than CD4+. At 0.1-3.0 mg/kg, partial responders had clonal expansion among the lowest observed.

This CDR3 comprises 13 residues. The clonotype comes from an adult with an advanced solid tumor such as melanoma, head and neck, liver or kidney cancer. This rearrangement joins TRBV21-1 to TRBJ2-2. TRBV21-1 is designated a pseudogene. This specimen was CD4+ or CD8+ T cells sorted from blood, taken in a trial of the OX40 agonist ivuxolimab. This CDR3 is CASSKGFRGELFF. CDR3 bases: TGTGCCAGCAGCAAAGGGTTCCGCGGGGAGCTGTTTTTT.